The 25 T cell receptor beta chains listed next were all sequenced from one sample in a study of T cell clonality in common variable immunodeficiency. This table comes from immunoSEQ multiplex PCR, and its TCRdb copy is limited to in-frame clones, with some not included. This sample has about 42,000 clones, each found more than once. The sequencing input was peripheral blood mononuclear cells. The source is a person aged 18 to 75 in good health.

This clone was recorded many times. CDR3 residues: CASSVTGSNYNEQFF. Incomplete CDR3 DNA: TGTGCCAGCAGCGTGACAGGGTCGAACTACAATGAG. V and J are TRBV7-3 and TRBJ2-1; TRBD1 matches 7 bases. The CDR3 end falls 3 residues outside the read, so it is completed with the germline J gene. The CDR3 is 15 residues long. Germline trimming cut 5 bases from V and 3 bases from J; bases unmatched to any gene: 7. CDR1 and CDR2 from the germline V gene are SGHTA and FQGTGA.

This clone was recorded many times. The CDR3: CASSEALAGVNTGELFF. CDR3 DNA (partial): TGTGCCAGCAGTGAAGCCTTGGCGGGAGTCAACACCGGGGAG. The chain links TRBV6-1 to TRBJ2-2; TRBD2 aligns across 7 bases. With the read ending 3 residues before the CDR3 end, the germline J gene is used to fill in that end. CDR1 and CDR2 from the germline V gene are MNHNS and SASEGT. V lost 0 bases, J lost 2 bases, and 6 bases stayed unmatched. CDR3 length: 17 amino acids.

This clone has only a few counts. This may stem from a read error, because a much larger clone lies one nucleotide away. The read halts 3 residues ahead of the CDR3 end, with the missing end drawn from the germline J gene. This sample also contains other DNA sequences that code for the same CDR3. V usage is TRBV14 and J usage is TRBJ2-7, with a tentative D call TRBD1 (5 bases). CDR1 is SGHDN, CDR2 FVKESK, per germline. This CDR3 is built from 13 residues. The DNA read from the CDR3 is TGCGCCAGCAGCCCTAGTTGGGGCCTCGAG. Translated: CASSPSWGLE. The entire CDR3 reads CASSPSWGLEQYF. Together with reference TRBV14 and TRBJ2-7, the CDR3 gives the full variable domain: EAGVTQFPSHSVIEKGQTVTLRCDPISGHDNLYWYRRVMGKEIKFLLHFVKESKQDESGMPNNRFLAERTGGTYSTLKVQPAELEDSGVYFCASSPSWGLEQYFGPGTRLTVT.

This clone was counted ten times or more. Sequencing ends 3 residues short of the CDR3 end; the germline J gene provides the rest. The V gene is TRBV5-1, the J gene TRBJ2-3; 9 bases fit TRBD1. The CDR3 has 17 amino acids. Unmatched junction bases numbered 10, after V lost 0 bases and J lost 5 bases. CDR1 is SGHRS, CDR2 YFSETQ, per germline. The sequenced CDR3 bases are TGCGCCAGCAGCTTGGGTTCAGGACAGGGGCCGAAAGATACG. This translates into CASSLGSGQGPKDT. From start to end, the CDR3 is CASSLGSGQGPKDTQYF.

This clone has ten or more counts. The CDR3 extends 3 residues past the end of the read, so its final part is completed from the germline J gene. This chain uses TRBV2 with TRBJ1-1; D remains unclear. Trimming took 6 bases from V and 1 from J, leaving 9 bases between them. Germline assignment: CDR1 SNHLY and CDR2 FYNNEI. The CDR3 totals 13 residues. The CDR3 DNA, read in part, is TGTGCCAGCAGCATCGATAGGAACACTGAA. Its protein product is CASSIDRNTE. The full CDR3 reads CASSIDRNTEAFF.

With respect to this clone: The read ends 3 residues before the CDR3 terminus; that terminus is restored from the germline J gene. The chain uses TRBV7-8 and TRBJ1-1; D ambiguous. The V gene lost 4 bases and the J gene lost 7 bases, with 13 bases spanning the gap. Germline V CDR1 and CDR2: SGHVS, FQNEAQ. CDR3 length: 13 amino acids. CDR3: CASSYTLTDEAFF. The sequenced CDR3 bases are TGTGCCAGCAGCTACACACTAACCGATGAA.

This clone came up many times. The DNA ends 3 residues before the CDR3 does, and the rest of the CDR3 is filled in from the germline J gene. V gene TRBV5-1 combines with J gene TRBJ1-1; D not certain. This CDR3 is 15 amino acids long. Germline V CDR1 and CDR2: SGHRS, YFSETQ. V shed 4 bases and J shed 1 base, with 14 bases lying between them. The CDR3 loop reads CASSPAPAGNTEAFF. The part of the CDR3 DNA that was read is TGCGCCAGCAGCCCGGCCCCCGCAGGGAACACTGAA.

This clone has at least ten counts. The covered CDR3 bases are TGTGCCAGCAGAACACAGGGGACCGGGGCCAACGTC. It yields the protein CASRTQGTGANV. The CDR3 as a whole reads CASRTQGTGANVLTF. J is TRBJ2-6 and V is TRBV28, with 7 bases aligning to TRBD1. Coverage ceases 3 residues before the CDR3 finishes, and the germline J gene fills in the end. The V and J ends lost 6 bases and 4 bases, in that order; junction bases with no gene match: 6. Germline V CDR1 and CDR2: MDHEN, SYDVKM. The CDR3 loop spans 15 amino acids.

This clone has ten or more counts. The read gets to within 3 residues of the CDR3 end, and the germline J gene fills in the rest. The chain uses TRBV7-2 and TRBJ1-6, with D possibly matching TRBD1 (5 bases). Trimming removed 0 bases at V and 7 bases at J, with 13 bases between. This CDR3 is built from 16 residues. CDR1 and CDR2 from the germline V gene are SGHTA and FQGNSA. Incomplete CDR3 DNA: TGTGCCAGCAGCTTAGCACTAGCCCAGGGAAATTCACCC. Amino acid sequence: CASSLALAQGNSP. The entire CDR3 reads CASSLALAQGNSPLHF.

This clone was observed many times. The CDR3 is cut off 3 residues early in the read; its end comes from the germline J gene. The J gene is TRBJ1-2, the V gene TRBV7-8, with 10 bases that match TRBD1. The CDR3 has 17 amino acids. The germline V gene encodes CDR1 SGHVS and CDR2 FQNEAQ. J lost 6 bases, V lost 5 bases, and 15 bases had no gene match. CDR3 residues: CASSGSGTGVLLHGYTF. The sequenced CDR3 bases are TGTGCCAGCAGCGGATCCGGGACAGGGGTCCTTCTACATGGC.

This clone has a count of ten or more. With the read ending 3 residues before the CDR3 end, the germline J gene is used to fill in that end. The chain links TRBV28 to TRBJ2-7, with TRBD1 as a possible D gene (6 bases). The CDR3 length is 15 residues. Germline V gene sequence: CDR1 MDHEN, CDR2 SYDVKM. Trimming took 0 bases from V and 0 from J, leaving 9 bases between them. CDR3 DNA (partial): TGTGCCAGCAGTTTATGGGACAGCGTCTCCTACGAG. Translation: CASSLWDSVSYE. The entire CDR3 protein is CASSLWDSVSYEQYF.

In its sample, this clone was seen a few times. The DNA ends 3 residues before the CDR3 does, and the rest of the CDR3 is filled in from the germline J gene. The chain joins TRBV2 to TRBJ1-5; D not certain. V lost 6 bases and J 7 bases, leaving 16 bases between the germline ends. The germline V gene encodes CDR1 SNHLY and CDR2 FYNNEI. The CDR3 has 14 amino acids. CDR3 protein: CASSPRETGQPQHF. The part of the CDR3 DNA that was read is TGTGCCAGCAGCCCCCGGGAAACGGGGCAGCCC. Complete variable domain (other parts from reference TRBV2 and TRBJ1-5): EPEVTQTPSHQVTQMGQEVILRCVPISNHLYFYWYRQILGQKVEFLVSFYNNEISEKSEIFDDQFSVERPDGSNFTLKIRSTKLEDSAMYFCASSPRETGQPQHFGDGTRLSIL.

This clone appeared many times. The CDR3 end lies 3 residues beyond the end of the read and is filled in from the germline J gene. The chain combines TRBV19 with TRBJ2-7, with 9 bases matching TRBD2. Unmatched junction bases numbered 11, after V lost 3 bases and J lost 5 bases. Germline assignment: CDR1 LNHDA and CDR2 SQIVND (reference sequence). The CDR3 contains 16 residues. CDR3 bases read: TGTGCCAGTAGTATTATCGTCGGTAGCGGGAGTAACGAG. It codes for CASSIIVGSGSNE. In full, the CDR3 is CASSIIVGSGSNEQYF.

At least ten counts were recorded for this clone. The read gets to within 3 residues of the CDR3 end, and the germline J gene fills in the rest. The chain combines TRBV18 with TRBJ1-5; 8 nucleotides agree with TRBD1. CDR3 size: 14 residues. V was clipped by 4 bases and J by 7 bases; unmatched bases: 6. Germline V gene lookup returns CDR1 KGHSH and CDR2 LQKENI. CDR3 bases read: TGTGCCAGCTCACTAGGACAGGGCGGGCAGCCC. It is translated as CASSLGQGGQP. The entire CDR3 reads CASSLGQGGQPQHF.

The CDR3 reads CASSWGLAGYNDYTF. The CDR3 bases that were read are TGTGCCAGCAGCTGGGGACTAGCGGGATACAATGAC. The rearrangement links TRBV7-3 to TRBJ1-2; D is possibly TRBD1 (5 bases). From the germline J gene comes the end of the CDR3, since the read stops 3 residues before it. CDR3 length equals 15 residues. Germline V gives CDR1 SGHTA, CDR2 FQGTGA.

This clone was detected many times. The read ends 3 residues early relative to the CDR3; the germline J gene fills the gap. This rearrangement joins TRBV4-2 to TRBJ2-1, with 8 nucleotides matching TRBD2. J gave up 3 bases and V 1 base, and 8 bases lay outside the gene matches. The CDR3 consists of 17 residues. CDR1 and CDR2 from the germline V gene are LGHNA and YNFKEQ. The CDR3 sequence is CASSQGGSGVNYNEQFF. CDR3 DNA, as far as it was read: TGTGCCAGCAGCCAAGGGGGTAGCGGGGTAAACTACAATGAG.

This clone was detected ten times or more. The CDR3 end lies 3 residues beyond the end of the read and is filled in from the germline J gene. This rearrangement joins TRBV5-4 to TRBJ1-2, with D unclear. Germline V lookup: CDR1 SGHNT, CDR2 YYREEE (reference sequence). The CDR3 runs 11 residues. CDR3 sequence: CASSTTDTYTF. CDR3 DNA, as far as it was read: TGTGCCAGCAGCACCACAGATACC.

With regard to this clone: One junction end does not reproduce the germline sequence, and a read error may be involved. The read ends 3 residues before the CDR3 terminus; that terminus is restored from the germline J gene. The chain links TRBV6-4 to TRBJ2-6; D is perhaps TRBD1 (6 bases). Germline lookup yields CDR1 MRHNA and CDR2 SNTAGT. This CDR3 is 17 amino acids long. The CDR3 DNA, read in part, is TGTGCCAGCAGTGCCTCCAGGACAGCTCCTGGGGCCAGCGTC. The encoded protein is CASSASRTAPGASV. The whole CDR3 protein reads CASSASRTAPGASVLTF.

This clone was recorded many times. The CDR3 end lies 3 residues beyond the end of the read and is filled in from the germline J gene. The chain employs TRBV5-5 and TRBJ1-3; 8 positions match TRBD1. Germline trimming cut 1 base from V and 7 bases from J; bases unmatched to any gene: 1. This CDR3 comprises 13 residues. Germline V gives CDR1 SGHKS, CDR2 YYEKEE (reference sequence). The sequenced CDR3 bases are TGTGCCAGCAGCTTGAACAGGGGGAACACC. Residues: CASSLNRGNT. The full CDR3 reads CASSLNRGNTIYF.

This clone was recorded at least ten times. The read gets to within 3 residues of the CDR3 end, and the germline J gene fills in the rest. The chain combines TRBV5-1 with TRBJ2-1; 7 nucleotides line up with TRBD1. The length of the CDR3 is 16 residues. The germline V gene encodes CDR1 SGHRS and CDR2 YFSETQ. The junction had 7 bases not matched to a gene; V was cut back by 4 bases and J by 0 bases. Incomplete CDR3 DNA: TGCGCCAGCAGCCCAGGGACAGCTAGCTCCTACAATGAG. This sequence encodes CASSPGTASSYNE. The entire CDR3 protein is CASSPGTASSYNEQFF.

This clone was seen many times. The CDR3 end falls 3 residues outside the read, so it is completed with the germline J gene. The V call is TRBV30, the J call TRBJ1-2, with 10 bases that match TRBD1. The CDR3 runs 14 residues. The trim removed 0 bases at V and 6 bases at J, leaving 4 bases unmatched. CDR1 GTSNPN and CDR2 SVGIG come from the germline V gene (reference sequence). CDR3 region: CAWSVLGTGDGYTF. CDR3 DNA, as far as it was read: TGTGCCTGGAGTGTACTAGGGACAGGGGATGGC.

This clone was observed at least ten times. The CDR3 goes on 3 residues after the read ends, and that part is filled in from the germline J gene. The V and J genes are TRBV5-6 and TRBJ2-3; D is perhaps TRBD1 (6 bases). V was shortened by 0 bases and J by 1 base, with 6 bases between the two germline ends. The CDR3 consists of 14 residues. Germline V gene lookup returns CDR1 SGHDT and CDR2 YYEEEE. The CDR3 region is CASSLEGGTDTQYF. Partial CDR3 DNA: TGTGCCAGCAGCTTGGAGGGGGGCACAGATACG. Together with reference TRBV5-6 and TRBJ2-3, the CDR3 gives the full variable domain: DAGVTQSPTHLIKTRGQQVTLRCSPKSGHDTVSWYQQALGQGPQFIFQYYEEEERQRGNFPDRFSGHQFPNYSSELNVNALLLGDSALYLCASSLEGGTDTQYFGPGTRLTVL.

At least ten counts were recorded for this clone. With the read ending 3 residues before the CDR3 end, the germline J gene is used to fill in that end. The genes are TRBV9 and TRBJ2-1; 9 positions match TRBD2. The ends lost 0 bases at V and 8 bases at J; junction bases unmatched: 6. Per germline, CDR1 SGDLS and CDR2 YYNGEE. The CDR3 runs to 15 residues. CDR3 sequence: CASSVGSGRVDEQFF. CDR3 bases read: TGTGCCAGCAGCGTAGGTAGCGGGAGAGTCGATGAG.

This clone was observed at least ten times. The missing CDR3 end, 3 residues past where the read stops, is filled in from the germline J gene. The chain is built from TRBV10-1 and TRBJ1-2; 7 nucleotides line up with TRBD1. The CDR3 runs 13 residues. Germline V lookup: CDR1 WNHNN, CDR2 SYGVQD (reference sequence). After removal of 2 bases from V and 4 bases from J, the junction contained 1 base not matched to a gene. Partial CDR3 DNA: TGCGCCAGCAGTGAGGACAGGGTCTATGGC. It is translated as CASSEDRVYG. From start to end, the CDR3 is CASSEDRVYGYTF.

There are a few counts of this clone. The read terminates 3 residues before the CDR3 end, so the remaining end is supplied by the germline J gene. The V gene is TRBV7-3, the J gene TRBJ1-1; 7 nucleotides line up with TRBD1. Germline CDR1 reads SGHTA; CDR2 reads FQGTGA. V trimming: 0 bases; J trimming: 0 bases; junction bases outside the gene matches: 10. The CDR3 sequence is 18 residues long. The sequenced CDR3 bases are TGTGCCAGCAGCTTAACACCGGGACAGCATAAGTTGAACACTGAA. Its protein is CASSLTPGQHKLNTE. The full CDR3 sequence reads CASSLTPGQHKLNTEAFF. The whole variable domain, remainder taken from reference TRBV7-3 and TRBJ1-1, is GAGVSQTPSNKVTEKGKYVELRCDPISGHTALYWYRQSLGQGPEFLIYFQGTGAADDSGLPNDRFFAVRPEGSVSTLKIQRTERGDSAVYLCASSLTPGQHKLNTEAFFGQGTRLTVV.